This is a list of T cell receptor beta chains from one sample in a study of OX40 agonist ivuxolimab in advanced cancers. TCRdb's copy holds only in-frame clones and misses some; the assay was immunoSEQ multiplex PCR. The table lists about 130,000 clones, about 93% of them singletons. The sequenced sample was CD4+ or CD8+ T cells sorted from blood, obtained in a trial of the OX40 agonist ivuxolimab. These receptors were obtained from an adult with an advanced solid tumor such as melanoma, head and neck, liver or kidney cancer. Both conserved end residues are part of each CDR3. Fields, in order: CDR3 DNA, CDR3 protein, D gene, clone size, J gene, V gene. The D gene is left open where the match is weak. Clone size is stated in some rows and not others, as once, few, many or a class when expanded.

TGTGCCAGCACCCTCGGGACAGGTTGGCCCGGGGAGCTGTTTTTT	CASTLGTGWPGELFF	TRBD1	-	TRBJ2-2	TRBV6-5
TGTGCCAGCAGTTACTCGGGCCAGACCACAGATACGCAGTATTTT	CASSYSGQTTDTQYF	-	-	TRBJ2-3	TRBV6-5
TGCGCCAGCAGCTTGACAGGGACAAATCAGCCCCAGCATTTT	CASSLTGTNQPQHF	-	-	TRBJ1-5	TRBV5-1
TGTGCCAGCAGCTTAGTGTACAGGGGCCCTAACAATGAGCAGTTCTTC	CASSLVYRGPNNEQFF	TRBD1	-	TRBJ2-1	TRBV7-9
TGTGCCATCAGCTCCCAAGAGACCCAGTACTTC	CAISSQETQYF	-	-	TRBJ2-5	TRBV10-3
TGTGCCAGCAGCTCCCGGGCCCTGAACACTGAAGCTTTCTTT	CASSSRALNTEAFF	-	-	TRBJ1-1	TRBV9
TGTGCCAGCCTAGCGGGGAAGAACACCGGGGAGCTGTTTTTT	CASLAGKNTGELFF	TRBD2	-	TRBJ2-2	TRBV19
TGTGCCAGCAGCTCGCAGGGAAGAAGTCACTTC	CASSSQGRSHF	-	-	TRBJ2-7	TRBV7-8
TGTGCCAGCTCACTACGTGGTACGGGGGAAAAACTGTTTTTT	CASSLRGTGEKLFF	-	-	TRBJ1-4	TRBV18
TGTGCCTCCACGGTTCAGACATACAATCAGCCCCAGCATTTT	CASTVQTYNQPQHF	-	once	TRBJ1-5	TRBV28
TGTGCCAGCAGCTTAACAGGTGATTCCTTGAACACTGAAGCTTTCTTT	CASSLTGDSLNTEAFF	-	-	TRBJ1-1	TRBV5-4
TGTGCCAGCAGCCTAGACTACTCGAGCACAGATACGCAGTATTTT	CASSLDYSSTDTQYF	-	-	TRBJ2-3	TRBV6-4
TGCAGCGTTGTAGCGGGGTCGGGTCAGCCCCAGCATTTT	CSVVAGSGQPQHF	-	-	TRBJ1-5	TRBV29-1
TGTGCCAGCAGCCCGAGGACAGGGGGTAATTCACCCCTCCACTTT	CASSPRTGGNSPLHF	TRBD1	-	TRBJ1-6	TRBV27
TGTGCCAGCAGTCCCAGTGTTGTCGGGGAGCTGTTTTTT	CASSPSVVGELFF	-	-	TRBJ2-2	TRBV28
TGTGCCAGCAGAGAGCTCCAGACGGGCTTTGATGAAGCTTTCTTT	CASRELQTGFDEAFF	-	-	TRBJ1-1	TRBV2
TGTGCCAGCAGCACCGCCGGGACCGGAGGGGACATTCAGTACTTC	CASSTAGTGGDIQYF	-	-	TRBJ2-4	TRBV28
TGCGCCAGCAGCTTGGAAATGAATCAGCCCCAGCATTTT	CASSLEMNQPQHF	-	once	TRBJ1-5	TRBV5-1
TGTGCCAGCAGTTTGGCCCAGAATATCAATGAAAAACTGTTTTTT	CASSLAQNINEKLFF	-	-	TRBJ1-4	TRBV27
TGTGCCAGCAGCCAAGCTTTTTCCGGGACAGTCTACGAGCAGTACTTC	CASSQAFSGTVYEQYF	TRBD1	-	TRBJ2-7	TRBV4-2
TGTGCCAGCAGTTACTCATCGGCTTCGTCGAACATTCAGTACTTC	CASSYSSASSNIQYF	-	once	TRBJ2-4	TRBV6-6
TGTGCCAGCAGCACGCGGGACAGGGGGGCCGAGGGGAGGGACTTC	CASSTRDRGAEGRDF	TRBD1	-	TRBJ2-7	TRBV7-2
TGTGCCAGCAACATCAGGGGCGGTTACTATGGCTACACCTTC	CASNIRGGYYGYTF	-	-	TRBJ1-2	TRBV6-6
TGTGCCAGCAGCGTAGGTGGGGGTAACTATGGCTACACCTTC	CASSVGGGNYGYTF	-	-	TRBJ1-2	TRBV9
TGTGCCAGTAGTATAGATACCCCTGCAGGGGCCGCCGGGGAGCTGTTTTTT	CASSIDTPAGAAGELFF	-	-	TRBJ2-2	TRBV19
TGTGCCACCAGATATTCCGCTAGCACAGATACGCAGTATTTT	CATRYSASTDTQYF	-	-	TRBJ2-3	TRBV15
TGTGCCAGCACCTCCGACCTACGAATCACAGATACGCAGTATTTT	CASTSDLRITDTQYF	-	-	TRBJ2-3	TRBV6-5
TGCGCCAGCAGCTCCAACGGGCAGATCCAAGAGACCCAGTACTTC	CASSSNGQIQETQYF	-	once	TRBJ2-5	TRBV5-1
TGTGCCAGCAGTTTCTGGACAGGGGGCGAAGGGGTAGTATTC	CASSFWTGGEGVVF	TRBD1	-	TRBJ2-7	TRBV27
TGTGCCAGCCTGAAACAGGGGTCCGACTATGGCTACACCTTC	CASLKQGSDYGYTF	TRBD1	-	TRBJ1-2	TRBV6-5